This T cell receptor (beta chain) derives from a study of shared clonotypes between healthy human individuals. The count of this clone is one. The antigen remains unidentified. General study points: Clonotype sharing among donors likely depends on sequencing depth. The diversity represented, both genetic and in exposure history, was limited by few donors. Incomplete sequencing of sorted subsets was indicated by rarefaction despite large depth. Memory subsets had estimated richness that was generally smaller than that of naive subsets.

TCRdb keeps only in-frame clones here, not all; method: immunoSEQ multiplex PCR. Found here are a few million clones, more than 80% of them singletons; the top ten hold roughly 0.14%. The TCR sequence derives from a man younger than 35 in good health. The sequenced material came from naive CD4+ T cells sorted from blood. Subset given: CD45RA+ positively selected.

CDR3 nucleotides: TGTGCCAGCAGCTTAACGCCGTCCGGGGCCAACGTCCTGACTTTC. Protein product: CASSLTPSGANVLTF. The V call is TRBV7-3, the J call TRBJ2-6; D remains ambiguous. CDR1 SGHTA and CDR2 FQGTGA come from the germline V gene. The CDR3 has 15 amino acids. V was shortened by 0 bases and J by 4 bases, with 7 bases between the two germline ends.